Sequencing of this T cell receptor (beta chain) was carried out in a study of blood T cell repertoires in COVID-19. Sequencing was performed with immunoSEQ multiplex PCR; in TCRdb, only in-frame clones are kept and a portion is missing. The sample has 53,000 or so clones, 90% to 95% seen once; the top ten hold 3% to 4%. Per germline, CDR1 WNHNN and CDR2 SYGVQD (reference sequence). The CDR3 length is 12 residues. V lost 6 bases and J lost 9, with 9 bases in between. This clonotype was sampled from a human donor in a cohort sampled during active COVID-19. The chain combines TRBV10-1 with TRBJ1-6; no clear D gene. The sequenced material came from peripheral blood. This chain's CDR3 is CASRNVSSPLHF. The DNA for the CDR3 is TGCGCCAGCAGAAATGTTAGTTCACCCCTCCACTTT.